The next 31 T cell receptor beta chains were all read from a single sample in a study of CD8 T cells in ankylosing spondylitis. TCRdb recomputed calls from the 5' RACE reads with MiXCR, one row per CDR3 protein. The data contain around 130,000 distinct CDR3 sequences, roughly 7.3% of them singletons. The sequenced sample was blood, either unsorted or a sorted T cell fraction (not recorded which). These TCRs come from a male donor with ankylosing spondylitis or in good health (not recorded which).

This clonotype was seen at least ten times. V and J are TRBV24-1 and TRBJ2-1; maybe TRBD2 (6 bases). The V end lost 1 base, the J end lost 6 bases, and 15 bases lay between the germline ends. This CDR3 is built from 16 residues. CDR1 KGHDR and CDR2 SFDVKD come from the germline V gene. The CDR3, as DNA: TGTGCCACCAGTGATTTATCGGAGGGGCAGACCAATGAGCAGTTCTTC. This encodes CATSDLSEGQTNEQFF.

This clonotype was found many times. The chain joins TRBV5-1 to TRBJ1-1; D is ambiguous. The germline V gene has CDR1 SGHRS and CDR2 YFSETQ. CDR3 size: 14 residues. Deletions cut 0 bases from V and 1 base from J, with 7 bases between. CDR3 in DNA: TGCGCCAGCAGCTTGGCCAACAGGAACACTGAAGCTTTCTTT. This codes for CASSLANRNTEAFF.

This clonotype was observed at least ten times. CDR3: CSVTLAGRGNEQFF. The CDR3 nucleotides read TGCAGCGTTACACTAGCCGGGAGGGGTAATGAGCAGTTCTTC. J is TRBJ2-1 and V is TRBV29-1; TRBD2 matches at 8 bases. J gave up 7 bases and V 5 bases, and 10 bases lay outside the gene matches. Per germline, CDR1 SQVTM and CDR2 ANQGSEA. The CDR3 covers 14 residues.

This clonotype showed up many times. The chain combines TRBV5-1 with TRBJ2-4; D call uncertain. Germline V CDR1 and CDR2: SGHRS, YFSETQ. Trimming took off 3 bases at V and 3 bases at J, with 10 bases between the two ends. The CDR3 sequence is 14 residues long. CDR3 coding DNA: TGCGCCAGCAGCTCTGACCCTAGCAAAAACATTCAGTACTTC. Translating it yields CASSSDPSKNIQYF.

This clonotype was observed a handful of times. The V call is TRBV2, the J call TRBJ2-7, with D tentatively TRBD2 (7 bases). Germline V lookup: CDR1 SNHLY, CDR2 FYNNEI. V was cut by 6 bases and J by 4 bases, with 22 bases left in between. This CDR3 spans 16 amino acids. The CDR3 DNA follows: TGTGCCAGCAGATCCTGGGGGGGCAGGGGCGAATACGAGCAGTACTTC. Translation gives CASRSWGGRGEYEQYF.

At least ten counts were recorded for this clonotype. V usage is TRBV7-3 and J usage is TRBJ2-1; the match to TRBD1 covers 7 bases. The germline CDR1 and CDR2 sequences are SGHTA and FQGTGA. Unmatched junction bases numbered 10, after V lost 5 bases and J lost 15 bases. CDR3 length: 12 amino acids. CDR3 in amino acids: CASSLRGQPRFF. DNA of the CDR3: TGTGCCAGCAGCCTCCGGGGACAGCCCCGGTTCTTC.

Many counts were recorded for this clonotype. This rearrangement joins TRBV20-1 to TRBJ2-1; D call uncertain. CDR3 length: 13 residues. The germline CDR1 and CDR2 sequences are DFQATT and SNEGSKA (reference sequence). V shed 3 bases and J shed 0 bases, with 6 bases lying between them. The CDR3 DNA reads TGCAGTGCTAGCCGGCCCTCCTACAATGAGCAGTTCTTC. It is translated as CSASRPSYNEQFF.

This clonotype was counted many times. The chain links TRBV12-3 or TRBV12-4 to TRBJ2-7; tentative D call: TRBD1 (5 bases). Deletions cut 6 bases from V and 2 bases from J, with 14 bases between. The CDR3 covers 14 residues. This CDR3 is CASSFSDTPYEQYF. The CDR3 DNA reads TGTGCCAGCAGCTTCTCGGACACCCCCTACGAGCAGTACTTC.

The table lists this clonotype with many counts. V is TRBV20-1 and J is TRBJ1-5; D remains ambiguous. V was clipped by 6 bases and J by 6 bases, with 15 bases between them. The CDR3 runs to 13 residues. Germline assignment: CDR1 DFQATT and CDR2 SNEGSKA (reference sequence). CDR3 region: CSAPPLAGQPQHF. DNA for the CDR3: TGCAGTGCCCCCCCGCTTGCGGGTCAGCCCCAGCATTTT.

This clonotype was seen only a few times. This sequence may be a read error, since a much larger clone differs from it by one base. The V call is TRBV2, the J call TRBJ1-5; 10 positions agree with TRBD1. CDR1 and CDR2 (germline): SNHLY, FYNNEI. J was trimmed by 2 bases and V by 6 bases; bases with no gene match: 1. The CDR3 extends over 14 amino acids. Here the CDR3 reads CASRGTGGNQPQHF. The CDR3 DNA reads TGTGCCAGCAGGGGGACAGGGGGCAATCAGCCCCAGCATTTT.

This clonotype was counted many times. The chain uses TRBV20-1 and TRBJ2-1; 8 nucleotides agree with TRBD2. CDR1 is DFQATT and CDR2 is SNEGSKA in the germline V gene (reference sequence). Trimming at V came to 5 bases and at J to 5 bases, leaving 11 bases not matched to a gene. The CDR3 runs 15 residues. The CDR3 nucleotides are TGCAGTGCTCCCGCCGGGACTAGTTGGGACAATGAGCAGTTCTTC. Amino acids: CSAPAGTSWDNEQFF.

In this sample, this clonotype turned up many times. The rearrangement joins TRBV20-1 to TRBJ2-5; 12 bases are shared with TRBD1. Germline CDR1 DFQATT, CDR2 SNEGSKA (reference sequence). The CDR3 consists of 14 residues. With V trimmed by 5 bases and J by 4 bases, 5 bases remained unmatched. CDR3 amino acids: CSAPGQGARETQYF. The CDR3, as DNA: TGCAGTGCTCCGGGACAGGGGGCCCGAGAGACCCAGTACTTC.

This clonotype was observed many times. V usage is TRBV29-1 and J usage is TRBJ2-7; D perhaps matches TRBD2 (6 bases). Germline lookup yields CDR1 SQVTM and CDR2 ANQGSEA. The CDR3 has 11 amino acids. For the CDR3, the DNA is TGCACCGCTTTTTGGGGGGACGAGCAGTACTTC. It encodes CTAFWGDEQYF.

This clonotype was observed once. The V and J genes are TRBV12-3 or TRBV12-4 and TRBJ1-1; a possible D gene is TRBD1 (5 bases). V was trimmed by 7 bases and J by 7 bases, leaving 16 bases between them. CDR3 length: 13 amino acids. The CDR3 DNA reads as TGTGCCAGCACCAACTCCGGGGCCCTTGAAGCTTTCTTT. Encoded protein: CASTNSGALEAFF.

Many counts were recorded for this clonotype. This chain links TRBV11-2 with TRBJ2-1, with 8 bases that match TRBD2. This CDR3 is built from 15 residues. Germline lookup yields CDR1 SGHAT and CDR2 FQNNGV. V lost 3 bases to trimming and J lost 3 bases; unmatched junction nucleotides: 4. This chain's CDR3 is CASSLTSEGYNEQFF. The DNA of the CDR3 is TGTGCCAGCAGCTTGACTAGCGAGGGCTACAATGAGCAGTTCTTC. Full variable domain (rest looked up from reference TRBV11-2 and TRBJ2-1): EAGVAQSPRYKIIEKRQSVAFWCNPISGHATLYWYQQILGQGPKLLIQFQNNGVVDDSQLPKDRFSAERLKGVDSTLKIQPAKLEDSAVYLCASSLTSEGYNEQFFGPGTRLTVL.

This clonotype appeared many times. This chain connects TRBV20-1 to TRBJ2-5; D is uncertain. V lost 0 bases to trimming and J lost 2 bases, with 10 bases between them. The germline CDR1 and CDR2 sequences are DFQATT and SNEGSKA (reference sequence). This CDR3 has 14 amino acids. CDR3 residues: CSAREALRQETQYF. The CDR3 nucleotides read TGCAGTGCTAGAGAGGCCCTGAGGCAAGAGACCCAGTACTTC.

This clonotype showed up many times. The chain is built from TRBV7-9 and TRBJ1-1; no clear D. The V gene's germline CDR1 is SEHNR and CDR2 FQNEAQ (reference sequence). This CDR3 is built from 13 residues. V lost 0 bases to trimming and J lost 4 bases, with 6 bases between them. CDR3 DNA: TGTGCCAGCAGCTTAGCGCTTGCCACTGAAGCTTTCTTT. Translated, it gives CASSLALATEAFF.

In this sample, this clonotype turned up many times. CDR3 nucleotides: TGCGCCAGCAGCTTGGGACTGGGAAGTTCGACGCAGTATTTT. This gives the protein CASSLGLGSSTQYF. The chain is built from TRBV5-1 and TRBJ2-3; D uncertain. This CDR3 has 14 amino acids. Trimming cost V 0 bases and J 9 bases, with 14 bases left between them. In germline, CDR1 is SGHRS, CDR2 YFSETQ.

In its sample, this clonotype was seen many times. The genes are TRBV4-1 and TRBJ2-3; no firm D call. Between the trimmed V and J ends, which lost 3 bases and 5 bases, there was a span of 9 bases. Germline V gene lookup returns CDR1 MGHRA and CDR2 YSYEKL. CDR3 length equals 13 residues. The CDR3: CASSQSPEDTQYF. The CDR3 DNA reads TGCGCCAGCAGCCAGTCCCCGGAAGATACGCAGTATTTT.

This clonotype was picked up many times. The rearrangement uses TRBV20-1 and TRBJ2-3, with D possibly TRBD1 on 7 matching bases. Trimming removed 1 base at V and 4 bases at J, with 18 bases between. The CDR3 has 16 amino acids. Germline-derived CDR1 and CDR2 are DFQATT and SNEGSKA (reference sequence). The CDR3 reads CSARGEPGGSPDTQYF. Written as DNA, the CDR3 is TGCAGTGCTAGAGGGGAGCCAGGGGGGTCCCCAGATACGCAGTATTTT.

This clonotype occurred many times. The CDR3 spells CASSQTSGSVYNEQFF. CDR3 nucleotide sequence: TGTGCCAGCAGCCAGACTAGCGGGAGTGTTTACAATGAGCAGTTCTTC. V and J are TRBV7-2 and TRBJ2-1; 12 bases are a match to TRBD2. Trimming at V came to 5 bases and at J to 4 bases, leaving 6 bases not matched to a gene. The CDR3 sequence is 16 residues long. Germline V gene data show CDR1 as SGHTA and CDR2 as FQGNSA. The full variable domain, completed using reference TRBV7-2 and TRBJ2-1, is GAGVSQSPSNKVTEKGKDVELRCDPISGHTALYWYRQSLGQGLEFLIYFQGNSAPDKSGLPSDRFSAERTGGSVSTLTIQRTQQEDSAVYLCASSQTSGSVYNEQFFGPGTRLTVL.

This clonotype occurred many times. The chain joins TRBV6-1 to TRBJ2-1, with 11 bases fitting TRBD2. CDR1 is MNHNS, CDR2 SASEGT, per germline. The CDR3 has 16 amino acids. Germline trimming cut 4 bases from V and 0 bases from J; bases unmatched to any gene: 2. In nucleotides, the CDR3 is TGTGCCAGCAGTGTCACTAGCGGGGGCTCCTACAATGAGCAGTTCTTC. Protein sequence: CASSVTSGGSYNEQFF.

Many counts were recorded for this clonotype. The chain carries TRBV18 and TRBJ2-1; the D gene is possibly TRBD1 (6 bases). V was clipped by 2 bases and J by 6 bases, with 17 bases between them. Germline CDR1 and CDR2: KGHSH and LQKENI. This CDR3 contains 16 residues. This CDR3 reads CASSPGWDTNSNEQFF. The CDR3 DNA is TGTGCCAGCTCACCAGGCTGGGACACCAACTCCAATGAGCAGTTCTTC.

This clonotype was seen ten or more times. The genes are TRBV5-1 and TRBJ2-7, with 11 bases lining up with TRBD1. V gave up 1 base and J gave up 3 bases; unmatched junction bases: 6. The CDR3 is 16 residues long. The germline V gene encodes CDR1 SGHRS and CDR2 YFSETQ. CDR3 bases: TGCGCCAGCAGCTTGCACCCGGGACAGGGGGTCTACGAGCAGTACTTC. Its translation: CASSLHPGQGVYEQYF. Together with reference TRBV5-1 and TRBJ2-7, the CDR3 gives the full variable domain: KAGVTQTPRYLIKTRGQQVTLSCSPISGHRSVSWYQQTPGQGLQFLFEYFSETQRNKGNFPGRFSGRQFSNSRSEMNVSTLELGDSALYLCASSLHPGQGVYEQYFGPGTRLTVT.

In its sample, this clonotype was seen many times. This sequence joins TRBV18 and TRBJ1-2; 10 bases are a match to TRBD1. V was clipped by 0 bases and J by 5 bases; unmatched bases: 0. The CDR3 consists of 14 residues. The germline gives CDR1 KGHSH, CDR2 LQKENI. This CDR3 reads CASSPPGQGYGYTF. The CDR3 DNA follows: TGTGCCAGCTCACCACCGGGACAGGGGTATGGCTACACCTTC.

This clonotype was observed at least ten times. The chain joins TRBV10-3 to TRBJ2-1, with TRBD2 identical over 9 bases. CDR1 and CDR2 from the germline V gene are ENHRY and SYGVKD. The J segment lost 7 bases and the V segment lost 10 bases, leaving 11 bases of the junction unmatched. There are 14 residues in the CDR3. CDR3 residues: CATHRGGRANEQFF. The CDR3 DNA reads as TGTGCCACCCATAGGGGCGGGAGGGCGAATGAGCAGTTCTTC.

This clonotype was counted at least ten times. The CDR3 sequence is CASSLRGTGDTEAFF. CDR3 in DNA: TGTGCCAGCAGCTTAAGAGGGACAGGGGACACTGAAGCTTTCTTT. This chain joins TRBV7-3 and TRBJ1-1, with TRBD1 identical over 10 bases. Germline values: CDR1 SGHTA, CDR2 FQGTGA. The CDR3 length is 15 residues. Trimming at V came to 1 base and at J to 3 bases, leaving 2 bases not matched to a gene.

Many counts were recorded for this clonotype. This chain uses TRBV11-2 with TRBJ2-2; no clear D. This CDR3 spans 14 amino acids. Germline V gene sequence: CDR1 SGHAT, CDR2 FQNNGV. Deletions cut 5 bases from V and 7 bases from J, with 14 bases between. The CDR3 DNA sequence: TGTGCCAGCAGCCGCACCTTTCTCATCGGGGAGCTGTTTTTT. Amino acids: CASSRTFLIGELFF.

This clonotype was seen ten or more times. The chain carries TRBV3-1 and TRBJ1-5; D unclear. The CDR3 has 12 amino acids. V lost 0 bases and J lost 7, with 4 bases in between. Looked up from germline, CDR1 is LGHDT and CDR2 is YNNKEL (reference sequence). In DNA form, the CDR3 reads TGTGCCAGCAGCCAAGAACGGCAGCCCCAGCATTTT. It yields the protein CASSQERQPQHF.

This clonotype was counted at least ten times. The chain uses TRBV7-6 and TRBJ2-3; TRBD2 matches at 8 bases. The CDR3 totals 16 residues. The germline V gene has CDR1 SGHVS and CDR2 FNYEAQ. Unmatched junction bases numbered 11, after V lost 4 bases and J lost 5 bases. The CDR3 spells CASSSWGVLAGDTQYF. In DNA form, the CDR3 reads TGTGCCAGCAGCTCTTGGGGGGTGCTAGCGGGAGATACGCAGTATTTT. Full variable domain (rest looked up from reference TRBV7-6 and TRBJ2-3): GAGVSQSPRYKVTKRGQDVALRCDPISGHVSLYWYRQALGQGPEFLTYFNYEAQQDKSGLPNDRFSAERPEGSISTLTIQRTEQRDSAMYRCASSSWGVLAGDTQYFGPGTRLTVL.

In its sample, this clonotype was seen many times. The chain uses TRBV7-9 and TRBJ2-1; a possible D gene is TRBD2 (6 bases). In germline, CDR1 is SEHNR, CDR2 FQNEAQ (reference sequence). V dropped 1 base and J dropped 4 bases, with 14 bases sitting between them. The CDR3 totals 16 residues. DNA of the CDR3: TGTGCCAGCAGCTTAGGTCTGGACGGGACTTACAATGAGCAGTTCTTC. This codes for CASSLGLDGTYNEQFF.